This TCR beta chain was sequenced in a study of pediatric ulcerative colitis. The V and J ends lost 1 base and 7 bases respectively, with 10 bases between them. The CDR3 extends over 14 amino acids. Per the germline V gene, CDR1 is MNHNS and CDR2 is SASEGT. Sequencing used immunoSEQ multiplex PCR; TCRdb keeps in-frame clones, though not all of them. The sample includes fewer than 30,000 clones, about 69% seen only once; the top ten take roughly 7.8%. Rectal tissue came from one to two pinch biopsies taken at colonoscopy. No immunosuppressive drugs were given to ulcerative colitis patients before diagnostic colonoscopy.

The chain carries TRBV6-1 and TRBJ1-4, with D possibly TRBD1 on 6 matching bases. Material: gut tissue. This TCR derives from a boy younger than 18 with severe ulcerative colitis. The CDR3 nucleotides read TGTGCCAGCAGTGAAGGGACAGAGGCTGAAAAACTGTTTTTT. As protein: CASSEGTEAEKLFF.